The 6 T cell receptor beta chains below all came from one sample that was sequenced in a study of blood T cells in healthy people across ages. It was with a sample-barcoded 5' primer and a J-beta primer mix that a second PCR of roughly 6 to 12 cycles was run. Each CDR3 protein gets one entry after TCRdb re-called the 5' RACE reads with MiXCR. The sample has 700,000 or so distinct CDR3 sequences, 20% to 25% seen once. Sequenced sample: blood. The source is a man in his 70s in good health.

Many counts were recorded for this clonotype. The rearrangement joins TRBV5-1 to TRBJ2-3; the match to TRBD2 covers 7 bases. CDR3 length equals 16 residues. CDR1 is SGHRS and CDR2 is YFSETQ in the germline V gene. Losses at the gene ends were 3 bases for V and 4 bases for J; bases not matched to a gene: 11. The chain's CDR3 is CASSSGLGMGADTQYF. The CDR3 region has the DNA TGCGCCAGCAGCTCCGGACTAGGAATGGGTGCAGATACGCAGTATTTT.

The rearrangement uses TRBV7-8 and TRBJ2-7; D gene unclear. The CDR3 is made up of 13 amino acids. Trimming cost V 6 bases and J 6 bases, with 15 bases left between them. The germline V gene has CDR1 SGHVS and CDR2 FQNEAQ. The chain's CDR3 is CASRRTDRPEQYF. CDR3 nucleotides: TGTGCCAGCAGGAGGACCGACCGCCCCGAGCAGTACTTC.

This clonotype was found a few times. V gene TRBV7-2 combines with J gene TRBJ2-5; D not resolved. Matching the DNA end better, TRBJ2-7 makes the J call doubtful. This CDR3 region has 14 residues. Germline values: CDR1 SGHTA, CDR2 FQGNSA. CDR3 loop: CASSLRLSPYEQYF. CDR3 DNA: TGTGCCAGCAGCTTAAGGCTTTCCCCCTACGAGCAGTACTTC.

This chain joins TRBV20-1 and TRBJ2-3; 8 nucleotides agree with TRBD2. The J segment lost 2 bases and the V segment lost 2 bases, leaving 18 bases of the junction unmatched. This CDR3 is built from 19 residues. The germline CDR1 and CDR2 sequences are DFQATT and SNEGSKA (reference sequence). CDR3 sequence: CSARSLQRGRTKITDTQYF. The CDR3 DNA is TGCAGTGCTAGATCGCTACAGCGGGGGAGAACGAAGATCACAGATACGCAGTATTTT.

The chain recombines TRBV7-8 with TRBJ2-5; 11 nucleotides agree with TRBD2. CDR1 and CDR2 from the germline V gene are SGHVS and FQNEAQ. The CDR3 length is 16 residues. Losses at the gene ends were 5 bases for V and 5 bases for J; bases not matched to a gene: 10. The CDR3 sequence: CASSRGVAGGSETQYF. In DNA form, the CDR3 reads TGTGCCAGCAGCCGCGGGGTAGCGGGGGGGAGTGAGACCCAGTACTTC.

V gene TRBV7-6 combines with J gene TRBJ2-1, with 9 bases identical to TRBD1. Germline loops: CDR1 SGHVS, CDR2 FNYEAQ. The CDR3 is 14 residues long. Trimming cost V 3 bases and J 7 bases; bases outside gene matches: 4. CDR3 amino acids: CASSFGTGWNEQFF. The CDR3 nucleotides read TGTGCCAGCAGCTTTGGGACAGGGTGGAATGAGCAGTTCTTC.